This T cell receptor beta chain was retrieved from a study of blood T cell repertoires in COVID-19. Overall study context: From the United States, Italy and Spain came samples of acute and convalescent COVID-19.

V lost 5 bases to trimming and J lost 1 base; unmatched junction nucleotides: 6. Germline V lookup: CDR1 SGHTA, CDR2 FQGNSA. This CDR3 contains 15 residues. The repertoire was sequenced with immunoSEQ multiplex PCR; TCRdb's copy has only in-frame clones and lacks some. The repertoire includes 55,000 to 90,000 clones, approximately 86% of them detected once, and approximately 4.1% sits in the top ten. The sequence was obtained from an older man with active COVID-19. The specimen sequenced was peripheral blood. The rearrangement links TRBV7-2 to TRBJ2-3, with 7 nucleotides matching TRBD2. As DNA, the CDR3 is TGTGCCAGCAGCCCCGGGAGGCCCGGCACAGATACGCAGTATTTT. It yields the protein CASSPGRPGTDTQYF.